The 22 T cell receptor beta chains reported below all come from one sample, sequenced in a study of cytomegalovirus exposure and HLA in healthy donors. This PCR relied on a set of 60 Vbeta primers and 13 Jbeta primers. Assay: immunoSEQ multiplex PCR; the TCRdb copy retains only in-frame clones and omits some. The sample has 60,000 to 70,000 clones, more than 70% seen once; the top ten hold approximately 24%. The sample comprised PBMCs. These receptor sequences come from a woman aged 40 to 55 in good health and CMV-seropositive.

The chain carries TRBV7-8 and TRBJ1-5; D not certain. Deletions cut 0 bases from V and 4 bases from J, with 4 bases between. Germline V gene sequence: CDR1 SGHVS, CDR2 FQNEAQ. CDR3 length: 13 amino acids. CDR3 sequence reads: CASSLAANQPQHF. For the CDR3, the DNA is TGTGCCAGCAGCTTAGCGGCAAATCAGCCCCAGCATTTT.

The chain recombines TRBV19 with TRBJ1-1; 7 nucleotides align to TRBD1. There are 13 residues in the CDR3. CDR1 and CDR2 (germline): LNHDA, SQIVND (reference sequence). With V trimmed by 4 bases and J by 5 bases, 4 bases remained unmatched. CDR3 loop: CASSTQGRTEAFF. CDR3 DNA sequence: TGTGCCAGTAGTACACAGGGGAGGACTGAAGCTTTCTTT.

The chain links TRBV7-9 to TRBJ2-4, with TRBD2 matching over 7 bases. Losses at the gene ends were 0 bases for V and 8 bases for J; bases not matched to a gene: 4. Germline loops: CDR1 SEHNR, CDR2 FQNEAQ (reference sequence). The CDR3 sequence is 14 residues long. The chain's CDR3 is CASSLARLADIQYF. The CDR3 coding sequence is TGTGCCAGCAGCTTAGCGCGGCTAGCGGACATTCAGTACTTC.

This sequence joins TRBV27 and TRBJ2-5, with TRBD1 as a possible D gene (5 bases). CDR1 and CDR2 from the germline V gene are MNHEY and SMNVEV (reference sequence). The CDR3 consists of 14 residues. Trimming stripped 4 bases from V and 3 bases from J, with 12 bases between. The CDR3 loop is CASSWGRTEETQYF. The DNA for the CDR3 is TGTGCCAGCAGTTGGGGCAGAACCGAAGAGACCCAGTACTTC.

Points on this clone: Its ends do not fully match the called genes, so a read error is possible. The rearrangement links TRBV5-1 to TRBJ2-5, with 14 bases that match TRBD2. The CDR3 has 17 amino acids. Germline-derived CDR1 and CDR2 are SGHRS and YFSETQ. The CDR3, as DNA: TGCGACAGCAGCTTCGGACTAGCGGGGGGCAACCAAGAGACCCAGTACTTC. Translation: CDSSFGLAGGNQETQYF.

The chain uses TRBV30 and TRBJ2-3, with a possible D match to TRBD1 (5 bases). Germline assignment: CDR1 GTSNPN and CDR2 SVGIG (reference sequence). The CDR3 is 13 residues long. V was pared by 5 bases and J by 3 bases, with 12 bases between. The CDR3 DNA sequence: TGTGCCTGGGGCAGGGAAAGGACAGATACGCAGTATTTT. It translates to CAWGRERTDTQYF.

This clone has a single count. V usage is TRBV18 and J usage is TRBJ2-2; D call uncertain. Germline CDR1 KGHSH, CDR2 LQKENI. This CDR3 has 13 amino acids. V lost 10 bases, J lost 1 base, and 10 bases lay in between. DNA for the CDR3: TGTGCCACATCAGAGGTGAACACCGGGGAGCTGTTTTTT. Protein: CATSEVNTGELFF. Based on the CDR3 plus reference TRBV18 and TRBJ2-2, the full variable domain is NAGVMQNPRHLVRRRGQEARLRCSPMKGHSHVYWYRQLPEEGLKFMVYLQKENIIDESGMPKERFSAEFPKEGPSILRIQQVVRGDSAAYFCATSEVNTGELFFGEGSRLTVL.

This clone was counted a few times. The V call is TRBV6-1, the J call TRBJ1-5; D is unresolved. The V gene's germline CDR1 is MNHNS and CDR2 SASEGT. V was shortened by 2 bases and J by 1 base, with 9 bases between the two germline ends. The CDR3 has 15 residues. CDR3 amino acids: CASSESDGSNQPQHF. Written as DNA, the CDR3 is TGTGCCAGCAGTGAATCCGACGGGAGCAATCAGCCCCAGCATTTT.

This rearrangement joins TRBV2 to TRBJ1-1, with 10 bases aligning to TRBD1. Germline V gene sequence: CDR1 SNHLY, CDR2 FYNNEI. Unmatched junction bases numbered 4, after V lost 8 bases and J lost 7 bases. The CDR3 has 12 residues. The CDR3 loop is CASLDRGIEAFF. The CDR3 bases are TGTGCCAGCCTGGACAGGGGGATTGAAGCTTTCTTT. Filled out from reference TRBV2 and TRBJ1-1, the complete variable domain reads EPEVTQTPSHQVTQMGQEVILRCVPISNHLYFYWYRQILGQKVEFLVSFYNNEISEKSEIFDDQFSVERPDGSNFTLKIRSTKLEDSAMYFCASLDRGIEAFFGQGTRLTVV.

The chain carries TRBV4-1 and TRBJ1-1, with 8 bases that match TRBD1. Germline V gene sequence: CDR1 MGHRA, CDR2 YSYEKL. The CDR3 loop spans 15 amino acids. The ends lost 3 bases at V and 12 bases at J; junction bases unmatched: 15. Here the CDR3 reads CASSHWPGEQGATFF. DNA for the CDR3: TGCGCCAGCAGCCATTGGCCGGGGGAGCAGGGGGCGACTTTCTTT.

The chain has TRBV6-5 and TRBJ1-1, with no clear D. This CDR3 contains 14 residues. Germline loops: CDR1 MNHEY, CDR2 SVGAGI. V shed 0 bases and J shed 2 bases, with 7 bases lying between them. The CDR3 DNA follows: TGTGCCAGCAGTTACTCGCGGGCCAACACTGAAGCTTTCTTT. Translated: CASSYSRANTEAFF.

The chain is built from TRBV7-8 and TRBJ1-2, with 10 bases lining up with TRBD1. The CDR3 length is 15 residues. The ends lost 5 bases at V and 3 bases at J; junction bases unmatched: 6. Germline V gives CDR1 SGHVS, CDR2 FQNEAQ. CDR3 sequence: CASSPQGTGDYGYTF. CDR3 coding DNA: TGTGCCAGCAGCCCCCAGGGGACAGGGGACTATGGCTACACCTTC.

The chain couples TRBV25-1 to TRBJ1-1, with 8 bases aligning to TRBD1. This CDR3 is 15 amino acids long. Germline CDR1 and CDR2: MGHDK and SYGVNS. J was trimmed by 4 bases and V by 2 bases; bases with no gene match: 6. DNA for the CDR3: TGTGCCAGCAGTGAACAGGGGGCAAGGATCACTGAAGCTTTCTTT. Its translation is CASSEQGARITEAFF.

CDR3 sequence: CASSPGEAGTYNEQFF. The CDR3 nucleotides read TGCGCCAGCAGCCCCGGGGAGGCGGGGACCTACAATGAGCAGTTCTTC. V usage is TRBV5-1 and J usage is TRBJ2-1, with a possible D match to TRBD2 (6 bases). Germline V gene sequence: CDR1 SGHRS, CDR2 YFSETQ. CDR3 length equals 16 residues. The ends were cut back, 4 bases at V and 2 bases at J, with 16 bases in the middle.

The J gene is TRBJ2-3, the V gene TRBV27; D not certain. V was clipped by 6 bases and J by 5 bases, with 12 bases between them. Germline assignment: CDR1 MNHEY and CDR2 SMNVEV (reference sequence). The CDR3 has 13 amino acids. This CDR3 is CASRVLELDTQYF. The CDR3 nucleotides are TGTGCCAGCAGGGTTCTAGAGTTAGATACGCAGTATTTT.

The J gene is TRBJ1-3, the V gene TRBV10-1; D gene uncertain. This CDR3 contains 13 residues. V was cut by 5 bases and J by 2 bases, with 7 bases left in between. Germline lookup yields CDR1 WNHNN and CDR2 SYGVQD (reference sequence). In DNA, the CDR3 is TGCGCCAGCAGTTCCGGGACTGGAAACACCATATATTTT. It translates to CASSSGTGNTIYF.

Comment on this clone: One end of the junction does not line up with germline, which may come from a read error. The CDR3: CASSQVDRTNTEVFF. As DNA, the CDR3 is TGTGCCAGCAGCCAAGTGGACAGAACCAACACTGAAGTTTTCTTT. The rearrangement uses TRBV14 and TRBJ1-1; a weak D match, TRBD1 (6 bases). This CDR3 spans 15 amino acids. The germline V gene encodes CDR1 SGHDN and CDR2 FVKESK.

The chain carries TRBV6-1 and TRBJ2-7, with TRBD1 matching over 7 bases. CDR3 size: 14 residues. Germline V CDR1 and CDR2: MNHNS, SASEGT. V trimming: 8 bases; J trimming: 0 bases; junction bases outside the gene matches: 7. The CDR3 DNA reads TGTGCCAGCCGTACAGGGGTGATCTCCTACGAGCAGTACTTC. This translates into CASRTGVISYEQYF.

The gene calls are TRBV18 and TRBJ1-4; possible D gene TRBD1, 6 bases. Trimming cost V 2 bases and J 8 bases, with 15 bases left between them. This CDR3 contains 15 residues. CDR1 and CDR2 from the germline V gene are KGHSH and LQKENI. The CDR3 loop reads CASSPREGDREKLFF. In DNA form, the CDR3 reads TGTGCCAGCTCACCAAGAGAGGGGGACCGCGAAAAACTGTTTTTT. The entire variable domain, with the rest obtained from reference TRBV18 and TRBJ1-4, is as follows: NAGVMQNPRHLVRRRGQEARLRCSPMKGHSHVYWYRQLPEEGLKFMVYLQKENIIDESGMPKERFSAEFPKEGPSILRIQQVVRGDSAAYFCASSPREGDREKLFFGSGTQLSVL.

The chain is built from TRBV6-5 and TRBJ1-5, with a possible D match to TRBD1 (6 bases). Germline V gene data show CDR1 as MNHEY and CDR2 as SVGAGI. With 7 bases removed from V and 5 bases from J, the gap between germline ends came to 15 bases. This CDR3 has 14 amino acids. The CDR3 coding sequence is TGTGCCAGCAACAAGGGGGGGAAGGATCAGCCCCAGCATTTT. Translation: CASNKGGKDQPQHF.

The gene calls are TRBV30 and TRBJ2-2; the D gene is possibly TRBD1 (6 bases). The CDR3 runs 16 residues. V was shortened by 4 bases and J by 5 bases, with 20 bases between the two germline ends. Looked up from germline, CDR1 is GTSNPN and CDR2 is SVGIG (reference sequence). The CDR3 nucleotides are TGTGCCTGGAAGAGAATTCCAGGGGATCGGACCGGGGAGCTGTTTTTT. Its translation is CAWKRIPGDRTGELFF.

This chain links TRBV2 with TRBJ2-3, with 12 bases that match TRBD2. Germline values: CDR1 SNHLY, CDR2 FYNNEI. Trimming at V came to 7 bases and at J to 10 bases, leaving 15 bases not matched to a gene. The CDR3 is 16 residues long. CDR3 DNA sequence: TGTGCCAGCACCCTGGAGGGACTAGCGGGTACTTTAGCGCAGTATTTT. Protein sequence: CASTLEGLAGTLAQYF.